The 10 T cell receptor beta chains below were found in one sample sequenced in a study of T cell clones after liver transplantation. Only in-frame clones appear in the TCRdb table, and some are missing; sequencing was by immunoSEQ multiplex PCR. The repertoire holds 20,000 to 25,000 clones, with roughly 80% as singletons. The sample consisted of CD8+ T cells from blood, taken more than 52 months after liver transplant. The source of these receptors is a human patient who received a liver transplant. Some T cells could come from the graft donor.

The gene calls are TRBV7-9 and TRBJ1-2, with a weak D call TRBD1 (6 bases). The germline V and J ends were trimmed by 5 bases and 3 bases, with 16 bases remaining between them. The CDR3 covers 15 residues. CDR1 SEHNR and CDR2 FQNEAQ come from the germline V gene (reference sequence). The CDR3 DNA reads TGTGCCAGCAGCACCTCCATCAGGGGAGACTATGGCTACACCTTC. The encoded protein is CASSTSIRGDYGYTF.

The rearrangement uses TRBV5-8 and TRBJ1-5, with no clear D. Germline lookup yields CDR1 SGHTS and CDR2 YDEGEE. V lost 4 bases to trimming and J lost 11 bases, with 19 bases between them. The CDR3 runs 14 residues. CDR3 nucleotide sequence: TGTGCCAGCAGCGGACCTCGGACCCTGGGATCCCAGCATTTT. Translated: CASSGPRTLGSQHF.

This clone was observed a handful of times. The chain joins TRBV2 to TRBJ1-2; perhaps TRBD1 as D (5 bases). The germline gives CDR1 SNHLY, CDR2 FYNNEI. With 0 bases removed from V and 4 bases from J, the gap between germline ends came to 12 bases. The CDR3 loop spans 15 amino acids. The CDR3 reads CASSEARQKSYGYTF. In DNA form, the CDR3 reads TGTGCCAGCAGTGAAGCGCGACAGAAATCCTATGGCTACACCTTC.

This chain links TRBV7-9 with TRBJ1-2; 8 nucleotides align to TRBD1. Germline V gene sequence: CDR1 SEHNR, CDR2 FQNEAQ (reference sequence). J lost 6 bases, V lost 0 bases, and 6 bases had no gene match. The CDR3 covers 15 residues. Here the CDR3 DNA reads TGTGCCAGCAGCTTAGCGATACAGGGGGTTGATGGCTACACCTTC. Its translation: CASSLAIQGVDGYTF.

The CDR3 DNA follows: TGTGCCAGCAGCCTATCAGAGACCCAGTACTTC. Protein: CASSLSETQYF. The chain recombines TRBV7-9 with TRBJ2-5, with D unclear. CDR3 length: 11 residues. The ends were cut back, 5 bases at V and 4 bases at J, with 5 bases in the middle. CDR1 and CDR2 from the germline V gene are SEHNR and FQNEAQ (reference sequence).

This chain connects TRBV27 to TRBJ1-6; 7 bases map to TRBD1. The ends lost 7 bases at V and 6 bases at J; junction bases unmatched: 9. The CDR3 extends over 15 amino acids. Germline V gene lookup returns CDR1 MNHEY and CDR2 SMNVEV (reference sequence). The CDR3 protein is CASKILGTANSPLHF. CDR3 DNA sequence: TGTGCCAGCAAAATCCTCGGGACAGCTAATTCACCCCTCCACTTT.

The chain carries TRBV19 and TRBJ1-1, with D hard to call. From germline, CDR1 is LNHDA and CDR2 SQIVND (reference sequence). Trimming removed 3 bases from V and 1 base from J, with 6 bases in between. The CDR3 spans 13 residues. This CDR3 reads CASSITKNTEAFF. DNA for the CDR3: TGTGCCAGTAGTATTACCAAGAACACTGAAGCTTTCTTT. Supplemented by reference TRBV19 and TRBJ1-1, the full variable domain reads DGGITQSPKYLFRKEGQNVTLSCEQNLNHDAMYWYRQDPGQGLRLIYYSQIVNDFQKGDIAEGYSVSREKKESFPLTVTSAQKNPTAFYLCASSITKNTEAFFGQGTRLTVV.

This clone was counted a few times. V is TRBV9 and J is TRBJ1-2; 8 positions agree with TRBD1. This CDR3 spans 16 amino acids. Germline loops: CDR1 SGDLS, CDR2 YYNGEE. V gave up 2 bases and J gave up 2 bases; unmatched junction bases: 8. The CDR3 DNA reads TGTGCCAGCAGCGTCCCACGACAGGGGACAAACTATGGCTACACCTTC. The encoded protein is CASSVPRQGTNYGYTF.

J is TRBJ2-3 and V is TRBV16; TRBD1 matches at 7 bases. The V gene's germline CDR1 is KGHSY and CDR2 FQNENV. CDR3 length: 15 residues. J gave up 3 bases and V 1 base, and 4 bases lay outside the gene matches. The CDR3 loop reads CASSQFEGATDTQYF. CDR3 DNA: TGTGCCAGCAGCCAATTTGAGGGGGCGACAGATACGCAGTATTTT.

This chain connects TRBV2 to TRBJ1-4; the match to TRBD1 covers 9 bases. The CDR3 runs 14 residues. Germline CDR1 SNHLY, CDR2 FYNNEI. The V segment lost 5 bases and the J segment 6 bases; nucleotides outside the gene matches: 4. The CDR3 here is CASSLTGGHEKLFF. In nucleotides, the CDR3 is TGTGCCAGCAGTTTGACAGGGGGACATGAAAAACTGTTTTTT.